The T cell receptor beta chain described here comes from a study of early T cells in non-severe SARS-CoV-2 infection. The CDR3 spans 16 residues. V lost 1 base and J lost 3, with 15 bases in between. Germline CDR1 is SEHNR and CDR2 is FQNEAQ (reference sequence). Whole-study findings and limits: VDJdb matches were skewed toward anti-spike CD8 T cell responses.

Ten or more counts support this clonotype. Its antigen is unidentified. Separate cDNA molecules each had unique molecular identifiers attached to them. TCRdb fed the 5' RACE reads into MiXCR, producing one record per CDR3 protein. The data contain roughly 20,000 distinct CDR3 sequences, 4% to 5.5% of them seen just once; the ten biggest clones take up less than 5.5%. Sequenced material: whole blood. This clonotype was sampled from an adult who was a healthcare worker with PCR-confirmed SARS-CoV-2 infection or an uninfected control (not recorded which). The rearrangement joins TRBV7-9 to TRBJ1-1; D not certain. CDR3 protein: CASSLGLAWVDTEAFF. Written as DNA, the CDR3 is TGTGCCAGCAGCTTAGGACTGGCTTGGGTGGACACTGAAGCTTTCTTT. The full variable domain, with the rest looked up from reference TRBV7-9 and TRBJ1-1, is DTGVSQNPRHKITKRGQNVTFRCDPISEHNRLYWYRQTLGQGPEFLTYFQNEAQLEKSRLLSDRFSAERPKGSFSTLEIQRTEQGDSAMYLCASSLGLAWVDTEAFFGQGTRLTVV.